Each of the 23 T cell receptor beta chains below was sequenced from the same sample in a study of T cells after yellow fever vaccination. TCRdb ran MiXCR on the 5' RACE reads and lists one entry per CDR3 protein. The repertoire holds some 200,000 distinct CDR3 sequences, under 3.5% seen once, with about 3% in the top ten. The specimen was CD4+ T cells sorted from PBMCs, collected 10 days after the yellow fever booster vaccination. Receptor source: a man aged 18 to 29 who received the YFV17D yellow fever vaccine.

A few counts support this clonotype. This chain uses TRBV14 with TRBJ2-5; either TRBD1 or TRBD2 may fit D (5 bases each). The CDR3 extends over 13 amino acids. CDR1 is SGHDN, CDR2 FVKESK, per germline. V was cut by 3 bases and J by 5 bases, with 10 bases left in between. CDR3 coding DNA: TGTGCCAGCAGCCAGTACGGGGCCGAGACCCAGTACTTC. Its translation is CASSQYGAETQYF.

Concerning this clonotype itself: A much larger clone lies a single base off, so this may be a read error. The chain links TRBV7-3 to TRBJ2-1, with D maybe TRBD1 (6 bases). This CDR3 has 17 residues. Germline assignment: CDR1 SGHTA and CDR2 FQGTGA. The CDR3 is CASSLTGTGPSYNEEFF. For the CDR3, the DNA is TGTGCCAGCAGCTTAACGGGTACAGGGCCTTCCTACAATGAGGAGTTCTTC.

V gene TRBV5-1 combines with J gene TRBJ1-2; weak D call: TRBD1 (6 bases). Germline CDR1 is SGHRS and CDR2 is YFSETQ. Trimming left V 0 bases short and J 4 bases short, with 10 bases between. There are 14 residues in the CDR3. The CDR3 DNA is TGCGCCAGCAGCTTGGCGGACAGCGGCTATGGCTACACCTTC. Encoded protein: CASSLADSGYGYTF.

The CDR3 DNA is TGTGCCAGCAGCCCCACTAGGGCGGGGGAGCAGTACGTC. It codes for CASSPTRAGEQYV. This chain uses TRBV6-5 with TRBJ2-7; the D gene is possibly TRBD2 (6 bases). Trimming pared 6 bases from V and 7 bases from J, leaving 16 bases between. This CDR3 is built from 13 residues. Germline V gives CDR1 MNHEY, CDR2 SVGAGI.

This clonotype was seen many times. This chain joins TRBV7-2 and TRBJ2-3; possibly TRBD2 for D (6 bases). The CDR3 runs 16 residues. CDR1 SGHTA and CDR2 FQGNSA come from the germline V gene. V shed 5 bases and J shed 1 base, with 16 bases lying between them. The CDR3 sequence is CASSPGGRGGTDTQYF. In nucleotides, the CDR3 is TGTGCCAGCAGCCCAGGCGGTCGCGGGGGCACAGATACGCAGTATTTT.

This clonotype was observed a few times. This chain links TRBV6-5 with TRBJ2-1; 9 positions match TRBD2. This CDR3 is built from 16 residues. Germline CDR1 and CDR2: MNHEY and SVGAGI. V lost 0 bases to trimming and J lost 7 bases; unmatched junction nucleotides: 7. This chain's CDR3 is CASSYSGGGAGNEQFF. In nucleotides, the CDR3 is TGTGCCAGCAGTTACTCGGGCGGGGGGGCAGGTAATGAGCAGTTCTTC.

This clonotype was observed a few times. This rearrangement joins TRBV7-3 to TRBJ2-2; D uncertain. In germline, CDR1 is SGHTA, CDR2 FQGTGA. The CDR3 sequence is 15 residues long. V dropped 5 bases and J dropped 0 bases, with 10 bases sitting between them. The CDR3 DNA reads as TGTGCCAGCAGCCCCGGACGGTCGAACACCGGGGAGCTGTTTTTT. Its protein product is CASSPGRSNTGELFF.

This clonotype came up a few times. The gene calls are TRBV12-3 or TRBV12-4 and TRBJ2-3; 8 bases match TRBD2. V was clipped by 5 bases and J by 5 bases; unmatched bases: 15. This CDR3 has 17 residues. CDR3 sequence reads: CASSPPGSGGLGDTQYF. The CDR3 nucleotides read TGTGCCAGCAGTCCCCCAGGGAGCGGGGGTTTGGGAGATACGCAGTATTTT.

The chain combines TRBV6-5 with TRBJ2-7; maybe TRBD1 (6 bases). The CDR3 totals 12 residues. The germline gives CDR1 MNHEY, CDR2 SVGAGI. The germline V and J ends were trimmed by 6 bases and 2 bases, with 8 bases remaining between them. As DNA, the CDR3 is TGTGCCAGCAGAAGGGACACCTACGAGCAGTACTTC. Translation gives CASRRDTYEQYF.

This clonotype occurred many times. CDR3 loop: CASSQAGGSHTGELFF. CDR3 nucleotides: TGTGCCAGCAGCCAAGCCGGCGGGAGCCACACCGGGGAGCTGTTTTTT. This chain uses TRBV14 with TRBJ2-2; 7 bases match TRBD2. The CDR3 is made up of 16 amino acids. V trimming: 1 base; J trimming: 3 bases; junction bases outside the gene matches: 5. CDR1 and CDR2 from the germline V gene are SGHDN and FVKESK.

This clonotype occurred many times. The chain links TRBV7-2 to TRBJ2-1; D is ambiguous. CDR1 and CDR2 (germline): SGHTA, FQGNSA. V shed 3 bases and J shed 5 bases, with 8 bases lying between them. The CDR3 sequence is 13 residues long. This CDR3 reads CASSLSHDNEQFF. As DNA, the CDR3 is TGTGCCAGCAGCTTGTCTCACGACAATGAGCAGTTCTTC.

J is TRBJ1-1 and V is TRBV5-1; D is ambiguous. Germline V CDR1 and CDR2: SGHRS, YFSETQ. The CDR3 is 12 residues long. V lost 1 base to trimming and J lost 5 bases, with 6 bases between them. CDR3: CASSLKQTEAFF. CDR3 coding DNA: TGCGCCAGCAGCTTGAAACAGACTGAAGCTTTCTTT.

In this sample, this clonotype turned up many times. The chain employs TRBV7-3 and TRBJ1-6; D gene ambiguous. CDR1 and CDR2 (germline): SGHTA, FQGTGA. V lost 2 bases to trimming and J lost 8 bases, with 7 bases between them. CDR3 length: 13 amino acids. The CDR3 nucleotides read TGTGCCAGCAGCTTATATAAAGATTCACCCCTCCACTTT. Amino acids: CASSLYKDSPLHF. Full variable domain (remainder filled in from reference TRBV7-3 and TRBJ1-6): GAGVSQTPSNKVTEKGKYVELRCDPISGHTALYWYRQSLGQGPEFLIYFQGTGAADDSGLPNDRFFAVRPEGSVSTLKIQRTERGDSAVYLCASSLYKDSPLHFGNGTRLTVT.

Many counts were recorded for this clonotype. The chain couples TRBV7-2 to TRBJ1-2, with D perhaps TRBD1 (6 bases). The germline CDR1 and CDR2 sequences are SGHTA and FQGNSA. The V end was cut by 3 bases, the J end by 6 bases, with 23 bases between. This CDR3 is built from 17 residues. CDR3 DNA: TGTGCCAGCAGCTTCATTCTGCGGGGGCCAGGGTTGGATGGCTACACCTTC. Protein: CASSFILRGPGLDGYTF.

The table lists this clonotype with many counts. V usage is TRBV7-3 and J usage is TRBJ2-7, with a possible D match to TRBD2 (7 bases). The V end lost 2 bases, the J end lost 0 bases, and 11 bases lay between the germline ends. This CDR3 comprises 15 residues. Per germline, CDR1 SGHTA and CDR2 FQGTGA. Written as DNA, the CDR3 is TGTGCCAGCAGCTTAGGGGGGGCTAGCTCCTACGAGCAGTACTTC. Its translation is CASSLGGASSYEQYF.

There are many counts of this clonotype. The rearrangement joins TRBV15 to TRBJ1-6; maybe TRBD1 (6 bases). There are 16 residues in the CDR3. Germline-derived CDR1 and CDR2 are LNHNV and YYDKDF (reference sequence). V lost 0 bases and J 5 bases, leaving 11 bases between the germline ends. The CDR3 coding sequence is TGTGCCACCAGCAGAGATCTAGGGGGGAATAATTCACCCCTCCACTTT. It translates to CATSRDLGGNNSPLHF.

This clonotype was recorded at least ten times. V gene TRBV11-1 combines with J gene TRBJ2-5; D is perhaps TRBD1 (5 bases). The germline V gene encodes CDR1 SGHAT and CDR2 FQDESV (reference sequence). This CDR3 has 13 residues. Trimming stripped 4 bases from V and 3 bases from J, with 9 bases between. The CDR3 DNA reads as TGTGCCAGCAGCTGGTGGGGCGAAGAGACCCAGTACTTC. This codes for CASSWWGEETQYF.

This clonotype was seen repeatedly, ten times or more. The chain employs TRBV5-1 and TRBJ2-5; 8 bases agree with TRBD2. Trimming took 7 bases from V and 5 from J; bases not matched to a gene: 13. This CDR3 is 15 amino acids long. In germline, CDR1 is SGHRS, CDR2 YFSETQ. The CDR3 spells CASLRGAGVRETQYF. As DNA, the CDR3 is TGCGCCAGCCTCCGGGGAGCGGGGGTTAGGGAGACCCAGTACTTC.

There are many counts of this clonotype. This sequence joins TRBV11-2 and TRBJ1-1, with D possibly being TRBD1 (5 bases). Trimming left V 5 bases short and J 1 base short, with 11 bases between. Germline-derived CDR1 and CDR2 are SGHAT and FQNNGV. This CDR3 is 14 amino acids long. The CDR3 reads CASSRGPSNTEAFF. The CDR3 nucleotides read TGTGCCAGCAGCCGGGGACCGTCGAACACTGAAGCTTTCTTT.

This clonotype was observed a handful of times. The genes are TRBV24-1 and TRBJ1-2; D is unclear. The germline gives CDR1 KGHDR, CDR2 SFDVKD. CDR3 size: 18 residues. The V end lost 9 bases, the J end lost 5 bases, and 30 bases lay between the germline ends. CDR3 amino acids: CATLRLKGRRKGKYGYTF. The CDR3 DNA reads TGTGCCACCTTGCGGTTGAAGGGTCGACGAAAAGGGAAGTATGGCTACACCTTC.

This clonotype was seen repeatedly, ten times or more. The junction shows a germline mismatch at one end, possibly a read error. The V gene is TRBV19, the J gene TRBJ1-1; 8 nucleotides agree with TRBD1. This CDR3 has 11 residues. Germline V CDR1 and CDR2: LNHDA, SQIVND (reference sequence). The CDR3 DNA follows: TGTGCCAGTGCGTCGGACAGGGTCCCACGCTTT. Its protein is CASASDRVPRF.

In this sample, this clonotype turned up many times. This chain links TRBV30 with TRBJ1-4; no clear D. V dropped 4 bases and J dropped 0 bases, with 6 bases sitting between them. The V gene's germline CDR1 is GTSNPN and CDR2 SVGIG (reference sequence). The CDR3 totals 13 residues. CDR3 in DNA: TGTGCCTGGAACCCTACAACTAATGAAAAACTGTTTTTT. This sequence encodes CAWNPTTNEKLFF. Full variable domain (rest looked up from reference TRBV30 and TRBJ1-4): SQTIHQWPATLVQPVGSPLSLECTVEGTSNPNLYWYRQAAGRGLQLLFYSVGIGQISSEVPQNLSASRPQDRQFILSSKKLLLSDSGFYLCAWNPTTNEKLFFGSGTQLSVL.

This clonotype was seen only a few times. The genes are TRBV5-6 and TRBJ2-1; 8 bases align to TRBD2. Germline V gives CDR1 SGHDT, CDR2 YYEEEE. V trimming: 4 bases; J trimming: 1 base; junction bases outside the gene matches: 10. This CDR3 is 17 amino acids long. CDR3 region: CASSMFGGVESYNEQFF. The DNA of the CDR3 is TGTGCCAGCAGCATGTTCGGGGGGGTAGAGTCCTACAATGAGCAGTTCTTC.